This entry is about one TCR beta chain. What it binds is not known. CDR3 length: 14 residues. With 5 bases removed from V and 2 bases from J, the gap between germline ends came to 13 bases. The germline CDR1 and CDR2 sequences are SGHTA and FQGNSA. Libraries for TCRalpha and TCRbeta carried sample barcodes and unique molecular identifiers via 5'RACE. Via MiXCR, TCRdb re-called the 5' RACE reads, giving one row per CDR3 protein. The profile shows about 16,000 distinct CDR3 sequences, 23% of them singletons. The data belong to a study of T-cell memory formation after mild COVID-19. Overall study context: Largely, TCR clusters stayed within a single donor.

Study-wide findings and caveats: Detection of some responders pre-infection suggested pre-existing cross-reactive memory T cells participated.

The rearrangement links TRBV7-2 to TRBJ2-7; D ambiguous. The sequence was collected from a man aged 18 to 29 who had mild COVID-19 (a few samples of this study predate the infection). Cell type and time point are not known. The sequenced material came from PBMCs or a T cell subset sorted from them (not recorded which). The CDR3 nucleotides read TGTGCCAGCAGCCCCGGGCCATCAACCTACGAGCAGTACTTC. It yields the protein CASSPGPSTYEQYF.